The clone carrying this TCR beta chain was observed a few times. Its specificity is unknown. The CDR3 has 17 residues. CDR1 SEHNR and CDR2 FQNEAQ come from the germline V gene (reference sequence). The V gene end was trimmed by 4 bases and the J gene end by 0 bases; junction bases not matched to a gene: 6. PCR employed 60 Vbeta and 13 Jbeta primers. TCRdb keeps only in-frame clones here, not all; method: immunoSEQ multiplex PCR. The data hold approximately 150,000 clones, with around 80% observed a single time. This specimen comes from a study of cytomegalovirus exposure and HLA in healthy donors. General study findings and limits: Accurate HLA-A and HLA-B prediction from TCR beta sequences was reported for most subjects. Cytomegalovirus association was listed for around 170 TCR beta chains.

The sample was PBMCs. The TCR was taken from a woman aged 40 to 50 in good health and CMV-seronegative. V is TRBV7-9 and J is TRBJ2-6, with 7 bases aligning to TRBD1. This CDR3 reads CASSSTWDSSGANVLTF. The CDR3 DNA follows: TGTGCCAGCAGCTCCACCTGGGACAGCTCTGGGGCCAACGTCCTGACTTTC.